The sequence of this TCR beta chain was determined in a study of cytomegalovirus exposure and HLA in healthy donors. This PCR relied on a set of 60 Vbeta primers and 13 Jbeta primers. Clones were read by immunoSEQ multiplex PCR, and TCRdb kept only the in-frame ones, dropping some. The table has roughly 80,000 clones, around 60% seen once. Sequenced material: PBMCs. The receptor was isolated from a male donor in good health and CMV-seropositive.

The chain's CDR3 is CASSVMGGPSTDTQYF. CDR3 sequence (DNA): TGTGCCAGCAGCGTAATGGGCGGGCCAAGCACAGATACGCAGTATTTT. The chain has TRBV9 and TRBJ2-3; weak D call: TRBD2 (5 bases). Trimming took 1 base from V and 0 from J, leaving 12 bases between them. Germline V CDR1 and CDR2: SGDLS, YYNGEE. This CDR3 is 16 amino acids long. Full variable domain (missing parts from reference TRBV9 and TRBJ2-3): DSGVTQTPKHLITATGQRVTLRCSPRSGDLSVYWYQQSLDQGLQFLIQYYNGEERAKGNILERFSAQQFPDLHSELNLSSLELGDSALYFCASSVMGGPSTDTQYFGPGTRLTVL.